This is a list of T cell receptor beta chains from one sample in a study of blood T cell repertoires in COVID-19. Assay: immunoSEQ multiplex PCR; the TCRdb copy retains only in-frame clones and omits some. Of approximately 70,000 clones in the sample, under 90% are singletons; the top ten hold about a tenth. The sequencing sample was made of peripheral blood. These receptors were collected from a man between 65 and 79 years old with active or convalescent COVID-19. Each CDR3 is given with its conserved first and last residue. The D gene is left open where the match is weak. Not every row has a clone size; where given, it reads once, few, many or a size class.

.,once,TRBJ2-3,TRBV2,TGTGCCAGCAGAACTAGCTTCTCCGCAGATACGCAGTATTTT,CASRTSFSADTQYF
TRBD1,.,TRBJ2-1,TRBV29-1,TGCAGCGTCGGGGACAGGGGGATGGGCAATGAGCAGTTCTTC,CSVGDRGMGNEQFF
.,few,TRBJ2-7,TRBV30,TGTGCCTGGAGTCTGAACAGGGCCCAGTACTTC,CAWSLNRAQYF
TRBD2,few,TRBJ2-2,TRBV5-1,TGCGCCAGCAGCCCCGGATCTAGCGGGAGTAACACCGGGGAGCTGTTTTTT,CASSPGSSGSNTGELFF
.,few,TRBJ2-1,TRBV27,TGTGCCAGCAGTTCTCCTTCCCGTCGGGGGAATGAGCAGTTCTTC,CASSSPSRRGNEQFF
TRBD1,.,TRBJ2-3,TRBV28,TGTGCCAGCAGCCTGACAGGGGTCGTTGGCACAGATACGCAGTATTTT,CASSLTGVVGTDTQYF
.,.,TRBJ1-1,TRBV29-1,TGCAGCGGGGCCGGTATGAACACTGAAGCTTTCTTT,CSGAGMNTEAFF
TRBD2,.,TRBJ2-4,TRBV28,TGTGCCAGCAGTTGGGGAGGGGCAGGCCCTTCAAGGAACATTCAGTACTTC,CASSWGGAGPSRNIQYF
TRBD1,.,TRBJ1-2,TRBV9,TGTGCCAGCAGGTCCCAGGGGGAAGGCTACACCTTC,CASRSQGEGYTF
.,.,TRBJ2-2,TRBV10-3,TGTGCCATCAGTCGGACTGAGAACACCGGGGAGCTGTTTTTT,CAISRTENTGELFF
.,.,TRBJ1-1,TRBV29-1,TGCAGCGTTGGTTGGGGGGACACTGAAGCTTTCTTT,CSVGWGDTEAFF
.,.,TRBJ2-5,TRBV6-5,TGTGCCAGCAGTTACTCCCCGACTAGTTGGGAGACCCAGTACTTC,CASSYSPTSWETQYF
TRBD1,.,TRBJ1-2,TRBV28,TGTGCCAGCAGACCTGAGGGACAGGGGAGGTATGGCTACACCTTC,CASRPEGQGRYGYTF
.,.,TRBJ1-1,TRBV5-1,TGCGCCAGCAGCTTGCAGGGTCGAGAAACTGAAGCTTTCTTT,CASSLQGRETEAFF
TRBD1,.,TRBJ1-1,TRBV5-6,TGTGCCAGCAGCGGGGGGCTGACAGGGAGCTTTGGAGCTTTCTTT,CASSGGLTGSFGAFF
.,.,TRBJ1-1,TRBV5-5,TGTGCCAGCAGTGCCCGGACTGGGTGGTCTTTCTTT,CASSARTGWSFF
.,.,TRBJ2-7,TRBV2,TGTGCCAGCGGAGGAATTTTCTCCTACGAGCAGTACTTC,CASGGIFSYEQYF
.,.,TRBJ1-4,TRBV7-2,TGTGCCAGCAGCTTAGGGCCCCCGGGAACTAATGAAAAACTGTTTTTT,CASSLGPPGTNEKLFF
.,few,TRBJ1-6,TRBV5-1,TGCGCCAGCAGCTTGTCGAGATCACCCCTCCACTTT,CASSLSRSPLHF
.,.,TRBJ1-4,TRBV5-6,TGTGCCAGCAGTACGACAGTATTCGGAAAACTGTTTTTT,CASSTTVFGKLFF
TRBD1,.,TRBJ1-2,TRBV25-1,TGTGCCAGCAGTCCCGGGACAGGGCGAACCACCTTC,CASSPGTGRTTF
TRBD1,.,TRBJ1-5,TRBV28,TGTGCCAGCGGCATAACCCCGGGACAGAAACCGTCCGAAGCCCATCCTAGCAATCAGCCCCAGCATTTT,CASGITPGQKPSEAHPSNQPQHF
TRBD1,.,TRBJ1-2,TRBV19,TGTGCCAGCGGGGACAGACGCTATGGCTACACCTTC,CASGDRRYGYTF
TRBD1,.,TRBJ1-1,TRBV29-1,TGCAGCGTGGAACCTAGGACAGGGAACACTGAAGCTTTCTTT,CSVEPRTGNTEAFF
TRBD2,few,TRBJ2-7,TRBV27,TGTGCCAGCAGTCCTCGACTAGCGGGAGGGGGGATCGACGAGCAGTACTTC,CASSPRLAGGGIDEQYF